This T cell receptor beta chain is from a study of blood T cell repertoires in COVID-19. Study-wide background: The United States, Italy and Spain supplied acute and convalescent COVID-19 samples. PBMCs, B-cell-depleted T cells, or T cells provided the cDNA or gDNA that made up the material.

In the original processing: Estimated nucleated cell counts came from reference gene primer amplification. Libraries were prepared by immunoSEQ multiplex PCR; TCRdb keeps only in-frame clonotypes and omits some of them. That table supplies the V and J calls and clone size; D and trimming were determined from the DNA. The sample gives about 200,000 clones, about nine tenths of which show up once; around 1.5% is in the top ten. From germline, CDR1 is LNHDA and CDR2 SQIVND (reference sequence). Trimming removed 5 bases at V and 5 bases at J, with 13 bases between. The length of the CDR3 is 15 residues. Sequenced input: peripheral blood. The genes are TRBV19 and TRBJ1-6, with TRBD1 as a possible D gene (6 bases). This TCR was recovered from a man in his late teens or twenties with active or convalescent COVID-19. CDR3: CASSLMGDNNSPLHF. DNA of the CDR3: TGTGCCAGTAGTCTCATGGGGGACAATAATTCACCCCTCCACTTT.